The 27 T cell receptor beta chains given below trace back to one sample, sequenced in a study of blood T cell repertoires in COVID-19. TCRdb keeps only in-frame clones here, not all; method: immunoSEQ multiplex PCR. This sample has just over 300,000 clones; 90% occur once, and the top ten carry over 3.5%. Input material: PBMCs or T cells enriched from blood (not recorded which). These receptors were collected from a young woman with acute COVID-19.

The chain uses TRBV28 and TRBJ2-7; D gene ambiguous. Germline V gene sequence: CDR1 MDHEN, CDR2 SYDVKM. The ends were cut back, 6 bases at V and 6 bases at J, with 18 bases in the middle. The CDR3 totals 14 residues. CDR3 nucleotide sequence: TGTGCCAGCAGAGCGCAAGGCAGCTCTGGCGAGCAGTACTTC. This sequence encodes CASRAQGSSGEQYF. The full variable domain, rest sourced from reference TRBV28 and TRBJ2-7, is DVKVTQSSRYLVKRTGEKVFLECVQDMDHENMFWYRQDPGLGLRLIYFSYDVKMKEKGDIPEGYSVSREKKERFSLILESASTNQTSMYLCASRAQGSSGEQYFGPGTRLTVT.

The chain carries TRBV10-3 and TRBJ1-5; TRBD1 matches 9 bases. J lost 7 bases, V lost 0 bases, and 4 bases had no gene match. The CDR3 consists of 15 residues. CDR1 is ENHRY and CDR2 is SYGVKD in the germline V gene. CDR3 residues: CAISESGTGSQPQHF. The CDR3, as DNA: TGTGCCATCAGTGAGTCGGGGACAGGGAGCCAGCCCCAGCATTTT.

The genes are TRBV30 and TRBJ1-1; the D is unclear. CDR1 is GTSNPN, CDR2 SVGIG, per germline (reference sequence). This CDR3 comprises 12 residues. Trimming removed 2 bases from V and 5 bases from J, with 9 bases in between. CDR3 residues: CAWSRGETEAFF. CDR3 nucleotide sequence: TGTGCCTGGAGTCGGGGTGAGACTGAAGCTTTCTTT.

CDR3 in DNA: TGTGCCAGCAGCTCGGGACAGAGAAGTGCAACTAATGAAAAACTGTTTTTT. Its translation: CASSSGQRSATNEKLFF. This chain links TRBV11-3 with TRBJ1-4; TRBD1 matches at 7 bases. The CDR3 runs 17 residues. Germline V gene data show CDR1 as SGHNT and CDR2 as YENEEA. After removal of 4 bases from V and 0 bases from J, the junction contained 8 bases not matched to a gene.

In this sample, this clone turned up once. This chain connects TRBV13 to TRBJ2-7; TRBD2 agrees at 13 bases. The CDR3 length is 14 residues. From germline, CDR1 is PRHDT and CDR2 FYEKMQ (reference sequence). V was pared by 2 bases and J by 9 bases, with 4 bases of the junction left unmatched. In DNA form, the CDR3 reads TGTGCCAGCAGCTTAAACGGACTAGCGGGAGTGCAGTACTTC. Encoded protein: CASSLNGLAGVQYF.

The chain has TRBV9 and TRBJ1-2; 9 positions agree with TRBD1. The J segment lost 4 bases and the V segment lost 3 bases, leaving 13 bases of the junction unmatched. CDR1 is SGDLS and CDR2 is YYNGEE in the germline V gene. CDR3 length equals 17 residues. DNA of the CDR3: TGTGCCAGCAGCGCCGGACAGGGGATGAATTTCGGCTATGGCTACACCTTC. Protein product: CASSAGQGMNFGYGYTF. The entire variable domain, with the rest obtained from reference TRBV9 and TRBJ1-2, is as follows: DSGVTQTPKHLITATGQRVTLRCSPRSGDLSVYWYQQSLDQGLQFLIQYYNGEERAKGNILERFSAQQFPDLHSELNLSSLELGDSALYFCASSAGQGMNFGYGYTFGSGTRLTVV.

The chain carries TRBV5-4 and TRBJ2-1, with D possibly being TRBD1 (6 bases). V lost 7 bases and J 6 bases, leaving 14 bases between the germline ends. The CDR3 is 13 residues long. Germline V gene data show CDR1 as SGHNT and CDR2 as YYREEE (reference sequence). The DNA for the CDR3 is TGTGCCAGCTTTCCGGGACAAAGCAATGAGCAGTTCTTC. Its protein product is CASFPGQSNEQFF.

This clone was picked up a small number of times. This chain uses TRBV11-1 with TRBJ2-3; weak D call: TRBD2 (5 bases). From germline, CDR1 is SGHAT and CDR2 FQDESV (reference sequence). Trimming cost V 0 bases and J 3 bases, with 10 bases left between them. This CDR3 contains 15 residues. The CDR3 region is CASSLAGAVTDTQYF. The CDR3 nucleotides read TGTGCCAGCAGCTTAGCGGGAGCGGTGACAGATACGCAGTATTTT.

This clone is a singleton in its sample. The genes are TRBV5-1 and TRBJ2-1, with D possibly being TRBD1 (6 bases). This CDR3 has 19 amino acids. Germline CDR1 is SGHRS and CDR2 is YFSETQ. V lost 1 base and J lost 2, with 22 bases in between. The CDR3: CASSLRQQGWRMTYNEQFF. The CDR3 bases are TGCGCCAGCAGCTTGAGGCAACAGGGATGGCGGATGACCTACAATGAGCAGTTCTTC.

V and J are TRBV20-1 and TRBJ2-7; the D gene is possibly TRBD2 (6 bases). Germline V CDR1 and CDR2: DFQATT, SNEGSKA (reference sequence). The CDR3 runs 14 residues. With 3 bases removed from V and 2 bases from J, the gap between germline ends came to 14 bases. The CDR3 sequence is CSASSSEKTYEQYF. As DNA, the CDR3 is TGCAGTGCTAGTTCTAGCGAAAAGACCTACGAGCAGTACTTC.

This chain joins TRBV7-2 and TRBJ2-3, with 12 positions matching TRBD2. The trim removed 2 bases at V and 4 bases at J, leaving 10 bases unmatched. Germline values: CDR1 SGHTA, CDR2 FQGNSA. This CDR3 comprises 18 residues. The DNA of the CDR3 is TGTGCCAGCAGCTTACGACTCGAGACTAGCGGGAGAGCAGATACGCAGTATTTT. Translated, it gives CASSLRLETSGRADTQYF.

The chain carries TRBV12-3 or TRBV12-4 and TRBJ1-1; D uncertain. Trimming took off 5 bases at V and 8 bases at J, with 15 bases between the two ends. The CDR3 sequence is 13 residues long. This CDR3 is CASSPAVISEAFF. CDR3 nucleotides: TGTGCCAGCAGTCCCGCAGTGATCTCAGAAGCTTTCTTT.

The chain couples TRBV19 to TRBJ1-1; perhaps TRBD1 as D (6 bases). V lost 7 bases to trimming and J lost 2 bases, with 17 bases between them. The CDR3 sequence is 15 residues long. CDR1 is LNHDA and CDR2 is SQIVND in the germline V gene (reference sequence). The CDR3 nucleotides read TGTGCCAGTAACCGTAGGGGGGGAGGAAACACTGAAGCTTTCTTT. Its protein product is CASNRRGGGNTEAFF.

The chain has TRBV28 and TRBJ2-7; the match to TRBD1 covers 9 bases. The V gene end was trimmed by 5 bases and the J gene end by 7 bases; junction bases not matched to a gene: 12. The CDR3 is made up of 15 amino acids. Germline CDR1 MDHEN, CDR2 SYDVKM. The CDR3 DNA reads TGTGCCAGCAGTCTTCCCGGGACAGGGACGGGGGAGCAGTACTTC. Protein product: CASSLPGTGTGEQYF.

A single count supports this clone. The V call is TRBV30, the J call TRBJ2-7, with D unresolved. With 2 bases removed from V and 5 bases from J, the gap between germline ends came to 7 bases. This CDR3 region has 11 residues. CDR1 is GTSNPN, CDR2 SVGIG, per germline (reference sequence). This CDR3 reads CAWSKLDEQYF. CDR3 sequence (DNA): TGTGCCTGGAGTAAACTCGACGAGCAGTACTTC.

The chain links TRBV29-1 to TRBJ1-2; TRBD1 matches at 7 bases. The V gene's germline CDR1 is SQVTM and CDR2 ANQGSEA. With 6 bases clipped from V and 6 bases from J, the junction kept 19 bases outside the gene matches. CDR3 length equals 16 residues. The DNA of the CDR3 is TGCAGCGTCCGGGGACAGACACCATACTTAGGGAATGGCTACACCTTC. Amino acids: CSVRGQTPYLGNGYTF.

The chain employs TRBV28 and TRBJ1-1, with 8 bases identical to TRBD1. The V gene end was trimmed by 4 bases and the J gene end by 11 bases; junction bases not matched to a gene: 15. CDR3 length: 15 amino acids. Per germline, CDR1 MDHEN and CDR2 SYDVKM. CDR3 nucleotide sequence: TGTGCCAGCAGTTCCCCAGGGGGCCTCACAACTCGGGCTTTCTTT. This gives the protein CASSSPGGLTTRAFF.

This clone was recorded many times. This chain connects TRBV30 to TRBJ1-1; no reliable D call. CDR1 is GTSNPN and CDR2 is SVGIG in the germline V gene (reference sequence). Trimming left V 5 bases short and J 2 bases short, with 15 bases between. This CDR3 has 14 amino acids. In DNA form, the CDR3 reads TGTGCCTGGGGCATCATAACGGTTAACACTGAAGCTTTCTTT. Residues: CAWGIITVNTEAFF.

This clone was counted once. This sequence joins TRBV11-1 and TRBJ1-1; D possibly corresponds to TRBD1 (6 bases). The V gene's germline CDR1 is SGHAT and CDR2 FQDESV (reference sequence). Trimming pared 7 bases from V and 0 bases from J, leaving 18 bases between. The CDR3 length is 16 residues. The CDR3 coding sequence is TGTGCCAGCACCCCCGAGCGGGGGGGCATGAACACTGAAGCTTTCTTT. Encoded protein: CASTPERGGMNTEAFF.

The chain carries TRBV5-1 and TRBJ1-6; D may be TRBD1 (5 bases). The CDR3 is 13 amino acids. Looked up from germline, CDR1 is SGHRS and CDR2 is YFSETQ. V was trimmed by 4 bases and J by 10 bases, leaving 12 bases between them. The CDR3 DNA is TGCGCCAGCAGCCCCCTTAGGGGATCACCCCTCCACTTT. It is translated as CASSPLRGSPLHF.

The chain carries TRBV6-4 and TRBJ1-1, with D possibly TRBD1 on 5 matching bases. V lost 3 bases, J lost 3 bases, and 8 bases lay in between. The CDR3 contains 13 residues. Germline loops: CDR1 MRHNA, CDR2 SNTAGT. CDR3 bases: TGTGCCAGCAGTGAAGGGGAATACACTGAAGCTTTCTTT. The encoded protein is CASSEGEYTEAFF.

Many counts were recorded for this clone. The rearrangement joins TRBV18 to TRBJ2-7; D perhaps matches TRBD2 (6 bases). The length of the CDR3 is 13 residues. In germline, CDR1 is KGHSH, CDR2 LQKENI. V was pared by 6 bases and J by 0 bases, with 9 bases between. This chain's CDR3 is CASSGGPSYEQYF. In DNA form, the CDR3 reads TGTGCCAGCTCGGGAGGCCCCTCCTACGAGCAGTACTTC. Full variable domain (outside the CDR3, taken from reference TRBV18 and TRBJ2-7): NAGVMQNPRHLVRRRGQEARLRCSPMKGHSHVYWYRQLPEEGLKFMVYLQKENIIDESGMPKERFSAEFPKEGPSILRIQQVVRGDSAAYFCASSGGPSYEQYFGPGTRLTVT.

The CDR3 loop is CASSVVASGNNEQFF. DNA for the CDR3: TGTGCCAGCAGCGTAGTGGCTAGCGGAAACAATGAGCAGTTCTTC. This chain joins TRBV9 and TRBJ2-1; 7 nucleotides align to TRBD2. V was clipped by 0 bases and J by 5 bases; unmatched bases: 5. Looked up from germline, CDR1 is SGDLS and CDR2 is YYNGEE. This CDR3 spans 15 amino acids. The variable domain in full, completed from reference TRBV9 and TRBJ2-1, reads DSGVTQTPKHLITATGQRVTLRCSPRSGDLSVYWYQQSLDQGLQFLIQYYNGEERAKGNILERFSAQQFPDLHSELNLSSLELGDSALYFCASSVVASGNNEQFFGPGTRLTVL.

This clone was recorded only once. Other DNA sequences within the sample encode an identical CDR3. The chain links TRBV28 to TRBJ1-5, with 9 bases aligning to TRBD1. The V segment lost 7 bases and the J segment 7 bases; nucleotides outside the gene matches: 8. This CDR3 comprises 14 residues. Looked up from germline, CDR1 is MDHEN and CDR2 is SYDVKM. CDR3 DNA: TGTGCCAGCAATCCAGGGACAGGGCGGCAGCCCCAGCATTTT. Its translation: CASNPGTGRQPQHF.

This chain joins TRBV3-1 (or the pseudogene TRBV3-2) and TRBJ2-7, with 13 bases identical to TRBD2. Germline CDR1 reads LGHDT; CDR2 reads YNNKEL (reference sequence). Trimming took 2 bases from V and 0 from J; bases not matched to a gene: 22. The CDR3 sequence is 23 residues long. CDR3 sequence: CASSQSQKVPGLAGKLFSYEQYF. CDR3 nucleotides: TGTGCCAGCAGCCAAAGCCAAAAAGTGCCGGGACTAGCGGGAAAATTGTTCTCCTACGAGCAGTACTTC.

This clone occurred once. The V gene is TRBV3-1 (or the pseudogene TRBV3-2), the J gene TRBJ2-1, with D perhaps TRBD2 (6 bases). Germline V gene sequence: CDR1 LGHDT, CDR2 YNNKEL (reference sequence). The CDR3 is 15 residues long. V was clipped by 5 bases and J by 9 bases, with 20 bases between them. The CDR3 here is CASSSFKREYGEQFF. The CDR3 region has the DNA TGTGCCAGCAGCTCCTTTAAACGGGAGTACGGTGAGCAGTTCTTC.

Details on this clone: The sample contains more than one DNA sequence encoding this CDR3. The rearrangement uses TRBV30 and TRBJ1-6; tentative D call: TRBD1 (5 bases). Germline CDR1 is GTSNPN and CDR2 is SVGIG (reference sequence). The CDR3 length is 12 residues. V was pared by 3 bases and J by 9 bases, with 9 bases between. The DNA of the CDR3 is TGTGCCTGGAGCGTTAGGGGTTCACCCCTCCACTTT. Protein: CAWSVRGSPLHF. The whole variable domain, remainder taken from reference TRBV30 and TRBJ1-6, is SQTIHQWPATLVQPVGSPLSLECTVEGTSNPNLYWYRQAAGRGLQLLFYSVGIGQISSEVPQNLSASRPQDRQFILSSKKLLLSDSGFYLCAWSVRGSPLHFGNGTRLTVT.